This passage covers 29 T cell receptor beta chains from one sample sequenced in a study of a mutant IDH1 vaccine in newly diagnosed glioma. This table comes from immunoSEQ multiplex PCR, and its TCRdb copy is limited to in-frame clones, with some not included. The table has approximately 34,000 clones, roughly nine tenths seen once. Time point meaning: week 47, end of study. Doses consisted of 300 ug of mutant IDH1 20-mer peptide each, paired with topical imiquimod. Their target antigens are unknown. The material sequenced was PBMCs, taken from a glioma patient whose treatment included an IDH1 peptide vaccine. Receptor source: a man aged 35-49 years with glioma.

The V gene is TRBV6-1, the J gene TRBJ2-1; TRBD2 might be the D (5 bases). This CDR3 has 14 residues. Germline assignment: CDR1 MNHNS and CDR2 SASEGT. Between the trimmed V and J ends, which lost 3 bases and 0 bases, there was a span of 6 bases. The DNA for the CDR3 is TGTGCCAGCAGTGATGGGAGCTCCTACAATGAGCAGTTCTTC. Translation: CASSDGSSYNEQFF.

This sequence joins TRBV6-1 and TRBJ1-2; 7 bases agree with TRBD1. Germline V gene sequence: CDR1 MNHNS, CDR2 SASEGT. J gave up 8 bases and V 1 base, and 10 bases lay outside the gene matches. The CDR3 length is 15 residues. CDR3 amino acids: CASSEGQGPLLGYTF. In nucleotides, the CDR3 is TGTGCCAGCAGTGAAGGACAGGGCCCTCTCCTAGGCTACACCTTC.

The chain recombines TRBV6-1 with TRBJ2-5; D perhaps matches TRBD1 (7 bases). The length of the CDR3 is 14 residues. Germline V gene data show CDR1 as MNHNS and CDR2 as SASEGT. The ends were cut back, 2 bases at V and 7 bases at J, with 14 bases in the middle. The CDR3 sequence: CASSETGQGGTQYF. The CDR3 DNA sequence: TGTGCCAGCAGTGAAACCGGGCAGGGGGGGACCCAGTACTTC.

CDR3 loop: CASSYLAPPYNEQFF. In DNA form, the CDR3 reads TGTGCCAGCAGTTACTTAGCCCCCCCCTACAATGAGCAGTTCTTC. The chain joins TRBV6-6 to TRBJ2-1; no clear D. The germline V gene has CDR1 MNHNY and CDR2 SVGAGI (reference sequence). Trimming stripped 1 base from V and 2 bases from J, with 9 bases between. This CDR3 contains 15 residues.

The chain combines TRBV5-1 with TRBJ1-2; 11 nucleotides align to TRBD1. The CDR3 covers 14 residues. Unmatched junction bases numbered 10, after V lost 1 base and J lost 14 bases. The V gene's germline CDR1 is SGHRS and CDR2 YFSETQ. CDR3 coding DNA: TGCGCCAGCAGCTTGAGAGGTGGGACAGGGGGATCTACCTTC. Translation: CASSLRGGTGGSTF.

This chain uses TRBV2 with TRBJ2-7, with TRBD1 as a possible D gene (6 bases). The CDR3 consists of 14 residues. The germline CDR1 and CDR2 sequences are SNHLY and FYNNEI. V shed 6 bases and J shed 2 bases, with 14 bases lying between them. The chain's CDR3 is CASRLQGGTYEQYF. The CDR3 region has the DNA TGTGCCAGCAGATTACAGGGTGGGACCTACGAGCAGTACTTC.

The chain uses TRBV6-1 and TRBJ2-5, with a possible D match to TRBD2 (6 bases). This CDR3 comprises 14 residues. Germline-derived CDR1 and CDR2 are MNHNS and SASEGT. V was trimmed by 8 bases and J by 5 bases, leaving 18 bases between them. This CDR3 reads CASPRGGLGETQYF. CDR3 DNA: TGTGCCAGCCCCCGTGGAGGGCTGGGGGAGACCCAGTACTTC.

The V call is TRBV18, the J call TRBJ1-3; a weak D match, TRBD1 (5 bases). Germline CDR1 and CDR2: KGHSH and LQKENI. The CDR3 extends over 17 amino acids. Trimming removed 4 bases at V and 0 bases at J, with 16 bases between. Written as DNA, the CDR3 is TGTGCCAGCTCACTGTCCGGGACCGGAGTCTCTGGAAACACCATATATTTT. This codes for CASSLSGTGVSGNTIYF.

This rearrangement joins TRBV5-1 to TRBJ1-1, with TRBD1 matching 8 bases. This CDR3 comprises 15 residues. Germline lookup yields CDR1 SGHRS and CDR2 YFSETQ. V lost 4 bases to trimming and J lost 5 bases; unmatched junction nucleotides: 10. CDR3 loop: CASSTRTGRATEAFF. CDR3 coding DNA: TGCGCCAGCAGCACCAGGACAGGGAGGGCGACTGAAGCTTTCTTT.

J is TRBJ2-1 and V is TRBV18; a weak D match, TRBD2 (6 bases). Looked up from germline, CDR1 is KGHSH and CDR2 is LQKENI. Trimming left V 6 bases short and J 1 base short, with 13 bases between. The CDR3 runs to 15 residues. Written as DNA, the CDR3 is TGTGCCAGCTCCACCCAAGCGGGTTCCTACAATGAGCAGTTCTTC. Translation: CASSTQAGSYNEQFF.

This CDR3 is CASKETGNTGELFF. CDR3 sequence (DNA): TGTGCCAGTAAGGAGACTGGGAACACCGGGGAGCTGTTTTTT. The chain uses TRBV19 and TRBJ2-2, with D unresolved. Trimming pared 7 bases from V and 1 base from J, leaving 10 bases between. The CDR3 totals 14 residues. The V gene's germline CDR1 is LNHDA and CDR2 SQIVND (reference sequence).

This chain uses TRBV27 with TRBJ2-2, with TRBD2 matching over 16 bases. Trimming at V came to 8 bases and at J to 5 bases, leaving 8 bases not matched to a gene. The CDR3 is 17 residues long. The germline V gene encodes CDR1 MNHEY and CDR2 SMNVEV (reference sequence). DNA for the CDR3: TGTGCCAGCGGGACTAGCGGGAGGGCCAGTAAAACCGGGGAGCTGTTTTTT. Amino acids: CASGTSGRASKTGELFF.

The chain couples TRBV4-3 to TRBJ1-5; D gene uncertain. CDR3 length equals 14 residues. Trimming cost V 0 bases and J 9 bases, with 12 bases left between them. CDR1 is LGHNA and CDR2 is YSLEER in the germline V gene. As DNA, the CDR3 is TGCGCCAGCAGCCAAGAACAATGGGGATCGCCCCAGCATTTT. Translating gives CASSQEQWGSPQHF.

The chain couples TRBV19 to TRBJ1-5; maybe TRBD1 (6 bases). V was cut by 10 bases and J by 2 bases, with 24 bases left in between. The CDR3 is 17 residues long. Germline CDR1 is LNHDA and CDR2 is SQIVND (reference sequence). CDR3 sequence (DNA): TGTGCCACCCGGCTCGAGGGTTATGGGGGCCGCAATCAGCCCCAGCATTTT. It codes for CATRLEGYGGRNQPQHF.

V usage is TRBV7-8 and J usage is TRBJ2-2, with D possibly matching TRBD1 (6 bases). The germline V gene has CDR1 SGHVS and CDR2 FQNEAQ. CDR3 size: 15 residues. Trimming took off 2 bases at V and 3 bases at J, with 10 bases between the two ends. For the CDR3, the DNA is TGTGCCAGCAGCTTACCCAACAGGGACACCGGGGAGCTGTTTTTT. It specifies CASSLPNRDTGELFF.

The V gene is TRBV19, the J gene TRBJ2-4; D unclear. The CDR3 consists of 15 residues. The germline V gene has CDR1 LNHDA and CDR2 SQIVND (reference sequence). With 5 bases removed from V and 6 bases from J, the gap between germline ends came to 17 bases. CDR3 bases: TGTGCCAGTAGTCGTGCCTCCGACTCGGGAAACATTCAGTACTTC. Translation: CASSRASDSGNIQYF.

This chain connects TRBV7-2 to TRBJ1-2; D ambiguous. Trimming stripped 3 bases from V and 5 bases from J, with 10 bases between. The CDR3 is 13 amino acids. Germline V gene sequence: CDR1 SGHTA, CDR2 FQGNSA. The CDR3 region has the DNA TGTGCCAGCAGCTTCGACGCGAAGTATGGCTACACCTTC. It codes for CASSFDAKYGYTF.

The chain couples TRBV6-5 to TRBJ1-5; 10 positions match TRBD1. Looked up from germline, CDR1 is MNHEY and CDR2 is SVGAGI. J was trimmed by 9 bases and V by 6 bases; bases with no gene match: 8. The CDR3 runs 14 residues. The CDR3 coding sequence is TGTGCCAGCAGGGAGACAGGGGGCGCTGGGCCCCAGCATTTT. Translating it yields CASRETGGAGPQHF.

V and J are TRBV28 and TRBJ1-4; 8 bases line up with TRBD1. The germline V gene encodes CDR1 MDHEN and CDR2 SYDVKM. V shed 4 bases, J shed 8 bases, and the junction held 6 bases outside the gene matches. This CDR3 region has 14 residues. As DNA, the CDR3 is TGTGCCAGCAGTTCAGACAGGGGTGGCGAAAAACTGTTTTTT. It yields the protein CASSSDRGGEKLFF.

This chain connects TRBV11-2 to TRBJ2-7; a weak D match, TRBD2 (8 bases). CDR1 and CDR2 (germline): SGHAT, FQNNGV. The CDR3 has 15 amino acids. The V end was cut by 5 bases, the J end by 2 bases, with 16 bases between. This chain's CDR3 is CASSPGGTRTYEQYV. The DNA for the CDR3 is TGTGCCAGCAGCCCAGGGGGGACTAGAACCTACGAGCAGTACGTC.

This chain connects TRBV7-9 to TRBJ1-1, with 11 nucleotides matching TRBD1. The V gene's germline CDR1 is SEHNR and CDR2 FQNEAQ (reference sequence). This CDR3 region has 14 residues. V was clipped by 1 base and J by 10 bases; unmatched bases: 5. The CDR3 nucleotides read TGTGCCAGCAGCTTAGTTGGACAGGGGGCGAGAGCTTTCTTT. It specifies CASSLVGQGARAFF.

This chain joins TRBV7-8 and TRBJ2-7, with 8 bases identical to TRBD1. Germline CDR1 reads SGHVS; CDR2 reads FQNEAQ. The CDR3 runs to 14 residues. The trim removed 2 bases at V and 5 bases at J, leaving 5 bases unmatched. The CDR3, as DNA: TGTGCCAGCAGCTTACAGGGGGCGATGGACGAGCAGTACTTC. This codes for CASSLQGAMDEQYF.

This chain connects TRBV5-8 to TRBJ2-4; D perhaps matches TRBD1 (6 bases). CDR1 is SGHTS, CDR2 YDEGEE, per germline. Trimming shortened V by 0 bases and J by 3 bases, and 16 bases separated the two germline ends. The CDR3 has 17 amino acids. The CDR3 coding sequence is TGTGCCAGCAGCTTGGTACAGGGATCTTCGGTCAAAAACATTCAGTACTTC. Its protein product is CASSLVQGSSVKNIQYF.

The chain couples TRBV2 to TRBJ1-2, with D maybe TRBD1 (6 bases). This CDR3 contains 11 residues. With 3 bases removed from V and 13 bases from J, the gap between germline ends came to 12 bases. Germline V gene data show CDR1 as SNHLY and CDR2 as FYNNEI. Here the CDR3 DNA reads TGTGCCAGCAGTGATTACAGGGCGGTCACCTTC. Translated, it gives CASSDYRAVTF. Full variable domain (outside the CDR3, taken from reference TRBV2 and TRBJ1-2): EPEVTQTPSHQVTQMGQEVILRCVPISNHLYFYWYRQILGQKVEFLVSFYNNEISEKSEIFDDQFSVERPDGSNFTLKIRSTKLEDSAMYFCASSDYRAVTFGSGTRLTVV.

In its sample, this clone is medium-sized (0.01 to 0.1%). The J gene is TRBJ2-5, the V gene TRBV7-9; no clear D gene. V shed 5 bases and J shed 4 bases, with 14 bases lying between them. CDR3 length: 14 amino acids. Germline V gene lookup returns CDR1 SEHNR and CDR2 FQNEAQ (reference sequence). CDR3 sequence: CASSPPAPVETQYF. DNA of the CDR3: TGTGCCAGCAGCCCCCCAGCCCCGGTAGAGACCCAGTACTTC.

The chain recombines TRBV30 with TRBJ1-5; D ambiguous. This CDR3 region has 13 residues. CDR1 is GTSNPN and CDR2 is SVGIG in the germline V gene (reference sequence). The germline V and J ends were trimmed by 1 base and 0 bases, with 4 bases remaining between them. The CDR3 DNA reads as TGTGCCTGGAGTGAGAATAGCAATCAGCCCCAGCATTTT. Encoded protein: CAWSENSNQPQHF.

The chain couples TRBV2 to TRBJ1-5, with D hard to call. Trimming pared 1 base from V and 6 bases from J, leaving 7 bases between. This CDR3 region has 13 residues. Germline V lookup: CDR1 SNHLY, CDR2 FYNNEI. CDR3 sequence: CASSEEGFQPQHF. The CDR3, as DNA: TGTGCCAGCAGTGAAGAGGGTTTTCAGCCCCAGCATTTT.

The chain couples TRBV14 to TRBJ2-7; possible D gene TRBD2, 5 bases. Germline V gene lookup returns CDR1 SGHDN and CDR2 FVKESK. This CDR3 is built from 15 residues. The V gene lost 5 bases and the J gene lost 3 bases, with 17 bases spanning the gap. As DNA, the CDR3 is TGTGCCAGCAGCGCGACCCTTCTCGGGAACTACGAGCAGTACTTC. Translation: CASSATLLGNYEQYF. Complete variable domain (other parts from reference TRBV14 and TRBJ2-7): EAGVTQFPSHSVIEKGQTVTLRCDPISGHDNLYWYRRVMGKEIKFLLHFVKESKQDESGMPNNRFLAERTGGTYSTLKVQPAELEDSGVYFCASSATLLGNYEQYFGPGTRLTVT.

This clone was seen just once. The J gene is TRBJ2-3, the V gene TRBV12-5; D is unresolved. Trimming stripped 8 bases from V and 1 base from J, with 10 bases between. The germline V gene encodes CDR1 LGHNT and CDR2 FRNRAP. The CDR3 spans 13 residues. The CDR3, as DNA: TGTGCTAGTCTCCCAGGCGGCACAGATACGCAGTATTTT. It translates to CASLPGGTDTQYF.